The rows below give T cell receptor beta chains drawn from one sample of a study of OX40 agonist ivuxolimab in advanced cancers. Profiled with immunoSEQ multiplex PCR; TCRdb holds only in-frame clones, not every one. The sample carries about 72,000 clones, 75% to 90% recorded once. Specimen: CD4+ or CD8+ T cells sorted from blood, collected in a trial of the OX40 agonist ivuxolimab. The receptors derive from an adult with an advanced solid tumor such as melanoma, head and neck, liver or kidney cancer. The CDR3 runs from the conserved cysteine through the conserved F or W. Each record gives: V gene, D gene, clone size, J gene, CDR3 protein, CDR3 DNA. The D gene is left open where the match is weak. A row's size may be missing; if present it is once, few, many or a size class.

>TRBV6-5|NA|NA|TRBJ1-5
CASSETRGNQPQHF
TGTGCCAGCAGTGAGACCCGTGGGAATCAGCCCCAGCATTTT
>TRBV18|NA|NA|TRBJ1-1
CASSPLQDTEAFF
TGTGCCAGCTCACCGCTACAAGACACTGAAGCTTTCTTT
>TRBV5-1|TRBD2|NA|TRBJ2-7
CASSLVGTSYEQYF
TGCGCCAGCAGCTTGGTGGGGACTAGCTACGAGCAGTACTTC
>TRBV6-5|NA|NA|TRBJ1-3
CATTDGSSGNTIYF
TGTGCCACCACGGACGGAAGCTCTGGAAACACCATATATTTT
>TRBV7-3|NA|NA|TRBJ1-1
CASSPRASHTEAFF
TGTGCCAGCAGCCCGCGGGCTTCTCACACTGAAGCTTTCTTT
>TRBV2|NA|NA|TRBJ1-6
CASSEASYNSPLHF
TGTGCCAGCAGTGAGGCGTCCTATAATTCACCCCTCCACTTT
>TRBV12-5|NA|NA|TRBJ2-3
CASGLIGTDTQYF
TGTGCTAGTGGTTTGATAGGCACAGATACGCAGTATTTT
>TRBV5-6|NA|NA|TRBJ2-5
CASSLSGRTQYF
TGTGCCAGCAGCTTATCGGGGAGGACCCAGTACTTC
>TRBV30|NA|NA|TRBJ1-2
CAQQPWGRRYGYTF
TGTGCCCAACAACCCTGGGGGCGGAGGTATGGCTACACCTTC
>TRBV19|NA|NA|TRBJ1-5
CASSIAAGKGNQPQHF
TGTGCCAGTAGTATAGCGGCCGGGAAGGGCAATCAGCCCCAGCATTTT
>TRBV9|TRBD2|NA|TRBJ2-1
CASSVMGLAGDSRFF
TGTGCCAGCAGCGTGATGGGACTAGCGGGAGATTCCCGGTTCTTC
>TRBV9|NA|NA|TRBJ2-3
CASSVGASDSTDTQYF
TGTGCCAGCAGCGTAGGAGCATCGGACAGCACAGATACGCAGTATTTT
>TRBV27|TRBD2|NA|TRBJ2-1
CASSFGVGLAGGLGNEQFF
TGTGCCAGCAGTTTTGGGGTCGGACTAGCGGGAGGCTTGGGGAATGAGCAGTTCTTC
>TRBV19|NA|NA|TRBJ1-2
CASSMLQYGYTF
TGTGCCAGTAGTATGCTCCAATATGGCTACACCTTC
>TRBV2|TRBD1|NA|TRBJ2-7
CASSAGTGVHEQYF
TGTGCCAGCAGTGCTGGGACAGGGGTCCACGAGCAGTACTTC
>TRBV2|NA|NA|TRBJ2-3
CASIQYTDTQYF
TGTGCCAGCATCCAGTACACAGATACGCAGTATTTT
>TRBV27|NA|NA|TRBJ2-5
CASSSRGSSWETQYF
TGTGCCAGCAGTTCCCGAGGCAGCTCCTGGGAGACCCAGTACTTC
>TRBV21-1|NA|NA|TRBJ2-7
CASRKKNRASYEQYF
TGTGCCAGCAGAAAAAAAAACCGGGCCTCCTACGAGCAGTACTTC
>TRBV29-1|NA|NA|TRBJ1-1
CSVGLQQNTEAFF
TGCAGCGTTGGTTTACAGCAGAACACTGAAGCTTTCTTT
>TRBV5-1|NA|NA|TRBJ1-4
CASSLESGEKLFF
TGCGCCAGCAGCTTGGAAAGTGGAGAAAAACTGTTTTTT
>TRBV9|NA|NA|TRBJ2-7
CASSVGGAAPALYF
TGTGCCAGCAGCGTAGGGGGGGCGGCCCCTGCGCTGTACTTC
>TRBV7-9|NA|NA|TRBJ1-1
CASSLVVSSNTEAFF
TGTGCCAGCAGCTTAGTTGTCAGCTCGAACACTGAAGCTTTCTTT
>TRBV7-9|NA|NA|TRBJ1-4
CASKRSLGEKLFF
TGTGCCAGCAAGAGGTCGCTTGGTGAAAAACTGTTTTTT
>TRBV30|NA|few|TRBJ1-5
CAWSQGTYGNQPQHF
TGTGCCTGGAGTCAAGGGACATACGGCAATCAGCCCCAGCATTTT
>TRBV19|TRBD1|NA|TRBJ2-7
CATQRTGAYEQYF
TGTGCCACCCAACGGACAGGGGCCTACGAGCAGTACTTC
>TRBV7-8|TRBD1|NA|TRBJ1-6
CASSRGQENSPLHF
TGTGCCAGCAGCCGAGGACAGGAAAATTCACCCCTCCACTTT
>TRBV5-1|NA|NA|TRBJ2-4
CASSSQGPENIQYF
TGCGCCAGCAGCTCACAGGGACCCGAAAACATTCAGTACTTC
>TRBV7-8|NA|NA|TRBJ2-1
CASSLSSEGNEQFF
TGTGCCAGCAGCTTAAGTTCAGAAGGCAATGAGCAGTTCTTC
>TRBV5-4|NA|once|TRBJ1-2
CASSLDPTGLNYGYTF
TGTGCCAGCAGCTTGGATCCCACGGGGCTTAACTATGGCTACACCTTC
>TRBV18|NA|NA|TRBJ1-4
CASSPGPTNEKLFF
TGTGCCAGCTCGCCAGGGCCAACTAATGAAAAACTGTTTTTT
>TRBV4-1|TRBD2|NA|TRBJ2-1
CASSQDPSGGLSSYNEQFF
TGCGCCAGCAGCCAAGATCCCAGCGGGGGGCTTAGCTCCTACAATGAGCAGTTCTTC
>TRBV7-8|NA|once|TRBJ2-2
CASSLVLVTGELFF
TGTGCCAGCAGCTTAGTTCTAGTTACCGGGGAGCTGTTTTTT
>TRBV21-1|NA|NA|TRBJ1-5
CASSIRLRPQHF
TGTGCCAGCAGCATCCGGTTGCGGCCCCAGCATTTT
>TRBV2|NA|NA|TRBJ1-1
CASSEYGGAWNTEAFF
TGTGCCAGCAGTGAATATGGGGGCGCGTGGAACACTGAAGCTTTCTTT
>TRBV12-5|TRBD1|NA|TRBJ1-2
CASGLVHGQGNGYTF
TGTGCTAGTGGTTTGGTACACGGACAGGGGAATGGCTACACCTTC
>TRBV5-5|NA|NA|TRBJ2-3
CASSIPQGSSTDTQYF
TGTGCCAGCAGCATACCACAAGGATCTAGCACAGATACGCAGTATTTT
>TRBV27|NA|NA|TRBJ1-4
CASSSPARNEKLFF
TGTGCCAGCAGTTCCCCCGCCAGAAATGAAAAACTGTTTTTT
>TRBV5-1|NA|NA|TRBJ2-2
CASSLGPLSSTGELFF
TGCGCCAGCAGCTTGGGACCCCTATCGAGCACCGGGGAGCTGTTTTTT
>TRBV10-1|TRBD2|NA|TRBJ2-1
CASSVAGVRNEQFF
TGCGCCAGCAGTGTGGCGGGAGTAAGGAATGAGCAGTTCTTC
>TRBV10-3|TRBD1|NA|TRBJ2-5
CAIGQGRVETQYF
TGTGCCATCGGACAGGGGCGTGTGGAGACCCAGTACTTC
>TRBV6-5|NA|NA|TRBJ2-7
CASSALGGASYEQYF
TGTGCCAGCAGTGCCCTGGGGGGGGCCTCCTACGAGCAGTACTTC
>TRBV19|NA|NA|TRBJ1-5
CASSISPTISNQPQHF
TGTGCCAGTAGTATATCTCCCACGATAAGCAATCAGCCCCAGCATTTT
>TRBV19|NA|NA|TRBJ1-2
CASRDGDYGYTF
TGTGCCAGTAGGGACGGAGACTATGGCTACACCTTC
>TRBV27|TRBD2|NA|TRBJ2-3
CASSLPLLAGGTDTQYF
TGTGCCAGCAGTCTACCACTCCTAGCGGGGGGTACAGATACGCAGTATTTT
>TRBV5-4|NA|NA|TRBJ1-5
CASSSGGERNQPQHF
TGTGCCAGCAGCTCGGGCGGGGAAAGGAATCAGCCCCAGCATTTT